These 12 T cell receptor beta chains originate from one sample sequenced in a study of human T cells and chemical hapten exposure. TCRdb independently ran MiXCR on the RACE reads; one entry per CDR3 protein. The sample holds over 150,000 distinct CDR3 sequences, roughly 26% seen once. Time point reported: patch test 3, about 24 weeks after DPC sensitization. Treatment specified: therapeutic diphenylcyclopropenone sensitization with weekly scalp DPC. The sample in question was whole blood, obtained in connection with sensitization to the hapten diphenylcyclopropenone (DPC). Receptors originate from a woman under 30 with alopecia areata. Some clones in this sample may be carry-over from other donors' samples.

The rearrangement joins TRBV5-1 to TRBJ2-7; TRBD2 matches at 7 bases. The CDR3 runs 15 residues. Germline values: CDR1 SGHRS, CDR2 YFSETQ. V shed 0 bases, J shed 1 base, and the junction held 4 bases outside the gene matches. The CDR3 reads CASSLAGTTSYEQYF. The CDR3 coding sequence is TGCGCCAGCAGCTTGGCCGGGACTACTTCCTACGAGCAGTACTTC.

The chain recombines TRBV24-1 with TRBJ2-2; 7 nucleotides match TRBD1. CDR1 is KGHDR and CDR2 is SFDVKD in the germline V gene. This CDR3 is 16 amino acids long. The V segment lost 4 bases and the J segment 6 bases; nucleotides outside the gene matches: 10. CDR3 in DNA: TGTGCCACCAGTGAAACGACAGGGTCCTACGCCGGGGAGCTGTTTTTT. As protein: CATSETTGSYAGELFF.

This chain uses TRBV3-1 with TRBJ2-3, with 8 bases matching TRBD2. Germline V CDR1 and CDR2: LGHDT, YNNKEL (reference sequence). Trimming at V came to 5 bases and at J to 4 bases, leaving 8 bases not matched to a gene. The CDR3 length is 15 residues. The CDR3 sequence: CASSNGGGQADTQYF. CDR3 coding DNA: TGTGCCAGCAGCAACGGGGGGGGCCAGGCAGATACGCAGTATTTT.

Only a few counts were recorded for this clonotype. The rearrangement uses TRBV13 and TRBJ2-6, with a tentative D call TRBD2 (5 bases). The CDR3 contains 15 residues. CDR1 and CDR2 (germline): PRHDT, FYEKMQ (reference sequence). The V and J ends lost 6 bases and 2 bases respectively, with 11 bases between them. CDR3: CASRRNGAGANVLTF. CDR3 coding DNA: TGTGCCAGCAGACGAAACGGGGCTGGGGCCAACGTCCTGACTTTC. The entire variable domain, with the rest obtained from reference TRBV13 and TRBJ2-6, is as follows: AAGVIQSPRHLIKEKRETATLKCYPIPRHDTVYWYQQGPGQDPQFLISFYEKMQSDKGSIPDRFSAQQFSDYHSELNMSSLELGDSALYFCASRRNGAGANVLTFGAGSRLTVL.

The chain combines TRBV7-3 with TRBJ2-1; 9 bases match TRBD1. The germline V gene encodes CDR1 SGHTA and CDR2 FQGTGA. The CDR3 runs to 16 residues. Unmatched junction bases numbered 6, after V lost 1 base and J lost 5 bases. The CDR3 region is CASSLIGTGTHNEQFF. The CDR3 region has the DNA TGTGCCAGCAGCTTAATAGGGACAGGGACCCACAATGAGCAGTTCTTC. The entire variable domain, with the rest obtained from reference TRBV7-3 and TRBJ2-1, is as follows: GAGVSQTPSNKVTEKGKYVELRCDPISGHTALYWYRQSLGQGPEFLIYFQGTGAADDSGLPNDRFFAVRPEGSVSTLKIQRTERGDSAVYLCASSLIGTGTHNEQFFGPGTRLTVL.

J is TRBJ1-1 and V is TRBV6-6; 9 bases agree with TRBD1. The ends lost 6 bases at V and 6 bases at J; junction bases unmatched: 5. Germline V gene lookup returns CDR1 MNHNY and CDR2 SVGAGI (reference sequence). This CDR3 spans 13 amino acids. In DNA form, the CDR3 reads TGTGCCAGCAGGGAAACAGGGGGCCCTGAAGCTTTCTTT. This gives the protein CASRETGGPEAFF.

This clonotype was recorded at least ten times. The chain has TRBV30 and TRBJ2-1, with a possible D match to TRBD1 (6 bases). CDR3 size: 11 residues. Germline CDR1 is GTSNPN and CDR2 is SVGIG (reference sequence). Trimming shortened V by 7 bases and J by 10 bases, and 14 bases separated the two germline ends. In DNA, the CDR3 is TGTGCCTACTACAGGGTCAGGGAGCAGTTCTTC. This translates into CAYYRVREQFF.

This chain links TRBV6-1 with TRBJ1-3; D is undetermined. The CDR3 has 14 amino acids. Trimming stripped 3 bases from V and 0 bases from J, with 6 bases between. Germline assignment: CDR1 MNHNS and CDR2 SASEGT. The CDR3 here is CASSDGFSGNTIYF. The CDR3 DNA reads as TGTGCCAGCAGTGATGGCTTCTCTGGAAACACCATATATTTT.

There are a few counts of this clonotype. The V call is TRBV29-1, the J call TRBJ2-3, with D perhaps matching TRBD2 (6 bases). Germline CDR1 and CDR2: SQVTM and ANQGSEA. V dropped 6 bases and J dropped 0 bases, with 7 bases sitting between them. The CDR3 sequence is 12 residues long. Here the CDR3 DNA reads TGCAGCGTAGGGACTAGCACAGATACGCAGTATTTT. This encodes CSVGTSTDTQYF.

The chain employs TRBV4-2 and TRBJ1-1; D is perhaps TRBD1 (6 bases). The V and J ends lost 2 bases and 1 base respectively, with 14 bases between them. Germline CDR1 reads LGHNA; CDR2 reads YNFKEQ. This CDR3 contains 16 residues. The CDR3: CASSQTQTGTNTEAFF. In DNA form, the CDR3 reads TGTGCCAGCAGCCAAACCCAGACAGGTACGAACACTGAAGCTTTCTTT.

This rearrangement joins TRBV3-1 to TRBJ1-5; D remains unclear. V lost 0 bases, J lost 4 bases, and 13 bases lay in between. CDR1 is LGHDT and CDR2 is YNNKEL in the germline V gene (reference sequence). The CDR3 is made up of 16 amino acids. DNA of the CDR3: TGTGCCAGCAGCCAAGATCTAGTAGGGTCAAATCAGCCCCAGCATTTT. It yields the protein CASSQDLVGSNQPQHF.

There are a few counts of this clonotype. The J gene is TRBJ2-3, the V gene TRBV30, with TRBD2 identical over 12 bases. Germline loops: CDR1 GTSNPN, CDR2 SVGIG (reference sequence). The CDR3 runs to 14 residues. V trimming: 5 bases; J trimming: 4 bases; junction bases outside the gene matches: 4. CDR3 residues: CAWRLAGAPDTQYF. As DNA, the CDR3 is TGTGCCTGGCGACTAGCGGGAGCCCCAGATACGCAGTATTTT.